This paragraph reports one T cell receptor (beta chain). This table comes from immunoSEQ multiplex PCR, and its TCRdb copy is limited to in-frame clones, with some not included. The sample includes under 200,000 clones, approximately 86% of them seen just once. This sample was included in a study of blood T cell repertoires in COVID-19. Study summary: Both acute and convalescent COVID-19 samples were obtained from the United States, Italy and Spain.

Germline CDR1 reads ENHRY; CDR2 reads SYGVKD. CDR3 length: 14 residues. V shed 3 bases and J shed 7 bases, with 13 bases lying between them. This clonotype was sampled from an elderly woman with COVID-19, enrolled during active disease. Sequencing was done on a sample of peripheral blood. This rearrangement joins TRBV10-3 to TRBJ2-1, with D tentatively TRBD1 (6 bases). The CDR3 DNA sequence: TGTGCCATCAGTGATAGGGGGACACGGAATGAGCAGTTCTTC. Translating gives CAISDRGTRNEQFF.